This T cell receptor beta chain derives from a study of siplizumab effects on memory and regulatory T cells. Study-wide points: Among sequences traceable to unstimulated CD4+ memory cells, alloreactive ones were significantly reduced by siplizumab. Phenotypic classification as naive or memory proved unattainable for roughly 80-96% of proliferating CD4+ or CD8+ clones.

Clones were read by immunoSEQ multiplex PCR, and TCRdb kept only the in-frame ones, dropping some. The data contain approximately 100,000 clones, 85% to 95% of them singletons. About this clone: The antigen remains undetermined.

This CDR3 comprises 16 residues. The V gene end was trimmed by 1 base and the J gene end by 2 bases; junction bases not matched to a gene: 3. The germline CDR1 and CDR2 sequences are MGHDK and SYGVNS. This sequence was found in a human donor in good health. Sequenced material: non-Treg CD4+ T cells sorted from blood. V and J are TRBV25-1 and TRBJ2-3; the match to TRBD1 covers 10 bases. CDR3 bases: TGTGCCAGCAGTGAATGGACAGGGGGGTCCACAGATACGCAGTATTTT. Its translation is CASSEWTGGSTDTQYF.